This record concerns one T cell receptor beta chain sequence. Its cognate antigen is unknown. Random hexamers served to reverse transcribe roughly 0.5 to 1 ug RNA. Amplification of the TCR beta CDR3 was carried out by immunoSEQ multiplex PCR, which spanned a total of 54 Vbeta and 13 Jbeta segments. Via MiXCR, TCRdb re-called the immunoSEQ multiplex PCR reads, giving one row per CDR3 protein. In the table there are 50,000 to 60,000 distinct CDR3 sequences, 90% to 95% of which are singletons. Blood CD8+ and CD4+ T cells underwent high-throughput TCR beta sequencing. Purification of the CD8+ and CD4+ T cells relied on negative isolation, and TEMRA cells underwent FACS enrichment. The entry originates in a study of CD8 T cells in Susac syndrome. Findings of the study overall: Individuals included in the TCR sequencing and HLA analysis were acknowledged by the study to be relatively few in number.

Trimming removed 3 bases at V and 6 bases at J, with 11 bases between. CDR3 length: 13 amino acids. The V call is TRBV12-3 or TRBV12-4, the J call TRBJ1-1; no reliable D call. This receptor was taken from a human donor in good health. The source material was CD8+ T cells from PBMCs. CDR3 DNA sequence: TGTGCCAGCAGTTTCGACCTGGACCCTGAAGCTTTCTTT. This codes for CASSFDLDPEAFF.